The 28 T cell receptor beta chains given below trace back to one sample, sequenced in a study of blood T cell repertoires in COVID-19. Assay: immunoSEQ multiplex PCR; the TCRdb copy retains only in-frame clones and omits some. Counted here are 300,000 to 450,000 clones, more than 75% occurring once; the ten biggest clones make up around 1.2%. Sequencing was carried out using PBMCs or T cells enriched from blood (not recorded which). The source of these receptors is a woman younger than 35 who had recovered from COVID-19.

The chain is built from TRBV4-1 and TRBJ1-4; TRBD1 aligns across 7 bases. The CDR3 runs 17 residues. Germline V lookup: CDR1 MGHRA, CDR2 YSYEKL. V was clipped by 0 bases and J by 2 bases; unmatched bases: 6. CDR3 sequence reads: CASSQELLDRTNEKLFF. CDR3 nucleotide sequence: TGCGCCAGCAGCCAAGAATTGCTGGACAGGACTAATGAAAAACTGTTTTTT.

This chain joins TRBV6-1 and TRBJ2-1; a weak D match, TRBD2 (5 bases). The CDR3 contains 15 residues. From germline, CDR1 is MNHNS and CDR2 SASEGT. V lost 2 bases and J 2 bases, leaving 10 bases between the germline ends. The DNA for the CDR3 is TGTGCCAGCAGTGAAATCGCGGGCACCTACAATGAGCAGTTCTTC. This codes for CASSEIAGTYNEQFF.

V is TRBV28 and J is TRBJ1-1; D may be TRBD1 (6 bases). Trimming stripped 3 bases from V and 3 bases from J, with 8 bases between. This CDR3 has 13 amino acids. Germline-derived CDR1 and CDR2 are MDHEN and SYDVKM. The CDR3 DNA reads TGTGCCAGCAGTTTTAGGACAGACACTGAAGCTTTCTTT. It translates to CASSFRTDTEAFF. The variable domain in full, completed from reference TRBV28 and TRBJ1-1, reads DVKVTQSSRYLVKRTGEKVFLECVQDMDHENMFWYRQDPGLGLRLIYFSYDVKMKEKGDIPEGYSVSREKKERFSLILESASTNQTSMYLCASSFRTDTEAFFGQGTRLTVV.

The chain has TRBV4-1 and TRBJ2-7; 11 positions agree with TRBD2. There are 17 residues in the CDR3. The V gene's germline CDR1 is MGHRA and CDR2 YSYEKL. J was trimmed by 5 bases and V by 1 base; bases with no gene match: 10. CDR3 sequence reads: CASSQVGASGGPHEQYF. The CDR3 DNA reads as TGCGCCAGCAGCCAAGTGGGGGCTAGCGGGGGGCCCCACGAGCAGTACTTC.

The DNA for the CDR3 is TGCAGTTGGCGGGGGAGCAATGAGCAGTTCTTC. Protein product: CSWRGSNEQFF. V and J are TRBV29-1 and TRBJ2-1, with 7 bases matching TRBD2. Per germline, CDR1 SQVTM and CDR2 ANQGSEA. This CDR3 region has 11 residues.

V usage is TRBV25-1 and J usage is TRBJ1-3, with D possibly TRBD1 on 5 matching bases. CDR3 length: 16 amino acids. Germline-derived CDR1 and CDR2 are MGHDK and SYGVNS. Trimming shortened V by 0 bases and J by 4 bases, and 13 bases separated the two germline ends. The CDR3 DNA sequence: TGTGCCAGCAGTGAATATTGGGGGGTATCGGGAAACACCATATATTTT. This encodes CASSEYWGVSGNTIYF.

This rearrangement joins TRBV10-1 to TRBJ2-3; 8 bases map to TRBD1. J lost 3 bases, V lost 4 bases, and 6 bases had no gene match. Germline CDR1 reads WNHNN; CDR2 reads SYGVQD (reference sequence). The CDR3 spans 15 residues. This chain's CDR3 is CASSADRDSTDTQYF. The DNA for the CDR3 is TGCGCCAGCAGTGCGGACAGGGATTCAACAGATACGCAGTATTTT.

This chain links TRBV2 with TRBJ2-7, with 8 bases fitting TRBD1. The CDR3 covers 13 residues. The trim removed 6 bases at V and 2 bases at J, leaving 3 bases unmatched. Germline CDR1 is SNHLY and CDR2 is FYNNEI. CDR3 sequence reads: CASRRTGPYEQYF. CDR3 nucleotide sequence: TGTGCCAGCAGAAGGACAGGGCCCTACGAGCAGTACTTC.

The chain recombines TRBV19 with TRBJ2-1, with 7 bases identical to TRBD1. Germline V gene lookup returns CDR1 LNHDA and CDR2 SQIVND (reference sequence). The V gene end was trimmed by 8 bases and the J gene end by 4 bases; junction bases not matched to a gene: 11. The CDR3 loop spans 15 amino acids. Here the CDR3 DNA reads TGTGCCAGTCAAAACAGGGGAGCCCTTTACAATGAGCAGTTCTTC. Residues: CASQNRGALYNEQFF.

The chain combines TRBV7-9 with TRBJ1-2; weak D call: TRBD1 (6 bases). The CDR3 has 14 residues. Looked up from germline, CDR1 is SEHNR and CDR2 is FQNEAQ (reference sequence). The germline V and J ends were trimmed by 5 bases and 6 bases, with 16 bases remaining between them. Here the CDR3 DNA reads TGTGCCAGCAGCCCCGGACAGAACAGAGATGGCTACACCTTC. This codes for CASSPGQNRDGYTF.

This clone appeared once. The genes are TRBV28 and TRBJ2-5, with 7 bases that match TRBD2. With 3 bases clipped from V and 1 base from J, the junction kept 11 bases outside the gene matches. The CDR3 consists of 17 residues. Germline values: CDR1 MDHEN, CDR2 SYDVKM. The CDR3 nucleotides read TGTGCCAGCAGTTTCGGGAGACTAGCCCTATCCCAAGAGACCCAGTACTTC. Translated, it gives CASSFGRLALSQETQYF.

Regarding this clone: Other DNA variants within this sample encode the same CDR3. The CDR3: CASSYSTGGTYEQYF. The CDR3 DNA sequence: TGTGCCAGCAGTTACTCGACAGGGGGCACCTACGAGCAGTACTTC. The V call is TRBV6-5, the J call TRBJ2-7; 10 nucleotides align to TRBD1. V gave up 0 bases and J gave up 2 bases; unmatched junction bases: 1. CDR1 and CDR2 from the germline V gene are MNHEY and SVGAGI. CDR3 length: 15 amino acids.

This clone turned up a few times. The DNA for the CDR3 is TGTGCCTGGAGCCCAATGTTCTATGGCTACACCTTC. Amino acids: CAWSPMFYGYTF. The chain couples TRBV30 to TRBJ1-2; D ambiguous. CDR3 length: 12 amino acids. Germline CDR1 GTSNPN, CDR2 SVGIG (reference sequence). V lost 3 bases and J 4 bases, leaving 9 bases between the germline ends.

The chain joins TRBV3-1 (or the pseudogene TRBV3-2) to TRBJ2-7; 9 nucleotides line up with TRBD2. V lost 1 base, J lost 5 bases, and 9 bases stayed unmatched. Germline loops: CDR1 LGHDT, CDR2 YNNKEL (reference sequence). The CDR3 extends over 16 amino acids. Written as DNA, the CDR3 is TGTGCCAGCAGCCAAGGTTGGGCTAGCGGGGATAACGAGCAGTACTTC. This translates into CASSQGWASGDNEQYF.

The rearrangement uses TRBV27 and TRBJ2-5, with no clear D. CDR1 is MNHEY, CDR2 SMNVEV, per germline (reference sequence). There are 11 residues in the CDR3. V was clipped by 7 bases and J by 7 bases, with 10 bases between them. The CDR3 DNA is TGTGCCAGCACTTACAGTGGGACCCAGTACTTC. Its translation: CASTYSGTQYF.

The chain links TRBV18 to TRBJ2-5; possible D gene TRBD1, 6 bases. The V gene's germline CDR1 is KGHSH and CDR2 LQKENI. Trimming removed 1 base at V and 6 bases at J, with 12 bases between. The CDR3 is 14 amino acids. The CDR3 region has the DNA TGTGCCAGCTCACCACAGGGGGTGGGGAAGACCCAGTACTTC. This gives the protein CASSPQGVGKTQYF.

The chain combines TRBV19 with TRBJ2-7; possible D gene TRBD1, 5 bases. V shed 7 bases and J shed 0 bases, with 10 bases lying between them. This CDR3 has 13 residues. Per the germline V gene, CDR1 is LNHDA and CDR2 is SQIVND (reference sequence). CDR3 region: CASTPDSSYEQYF. CDR3 bases: TGTGCCAGTACCCCCGACAGCTCCTACGAGCAGTACTTC.

Only a few counts were recorded for this clone. The chain is built from TRBV7-8 and TRBJ1-5; D is possibly TRBD1 (5 bases). CDR1 and CDR2 from the germline V gene are SGHVS and FQNEAQ. Trimming removed 2 bases from V and 1 base from J, with 15 bases in between. The CDR3 has 17 amino acids. CDR3 nucleotides: TGTGCCAGCAGCTTAAAGGGGAATGACTGGAGCAATCAGCCCCAGCATTTT. It codes for CASSLKGNDWSNQPQHF.

The V gene is TRBV7-9, the J gene TRBJ1-3; no clear D. The CDR3 extends over 16 amino acids. V was shortened by 1 base and J by 0 bases, with 10 bases between the two germline ends. CDR1 and CDR2 from the germline V gene are SEHNR and FQNEAQ (reference sequence). The CDR3 sequence: CASSLDKTDSGNTIYF. The CDR3 nucleotides are TGTGCCAGCAGCTTAGACAAAACAGACTCTGGAAACACCATATATTTT.

In this sample, this clone turned up once. The CDR3 nucleotides are TGTGCTAGTGGACTGGGCCCCAGGGGGCAGGAGACCCAGTACTTC. Protein product: CASGLGPRGQETQYF. The J gene is TRBJ2-5, the V gene TRBV12-5, with 8 bases identical to TRBD1. The V and J ends lost 6 bases and 5 bases, in that order; junction bases with no gene match: 11. Germline CDR1 reads LGHNT; CDR2 reads FRNRAP. The CDR3 sequence is 15 residues long.

The gene calls are TRBV7-9 and TRBJ1-1; 10 nucleotides match TRBD1. The ends lost 8 bases at V and 3 bases at J; junction bases unmatched: 3. This CDR3 region has 13 residues. CDR1 is SEHNR, CDR2 FQNEAQ, per germline (reference sequence). Here the CDR3 DNA reads TGTGCCAGCCTGGACAGGGGGGACACTGAAGCTTTCTTT. Protein sequence: CASLDRGDTEAFF.

The gene calls are TRBV30 and TRBJ1-5, with 8 bases identical to TRBD1. The V gene's germline CDR1 is GTSNPN and CDR2 SVGIG (reference sequence). J lost 4 bases, V lost 1 base, and 6 bases had no gene match. The length of the CDR3 is 15 residues. CDR3 bases: TGTGCCTGGAGTGACGGACAGGGTGGAAATCAGCCCCAGCATTTT. Protein: CAWSDGQGGNQPQHF.

This chain uses TRBV30 with TRBJ1-2; D is perhaps TRBD1 (6 bases). The CDR3 is 13 residues long. The germline CDR1 and CDR2 sequences are GTSNPN and SVGIG (reference sequence). Trimming removed 7 bases from V and 1 base from J, with 13 bases in between. CDR3 loop: CASTGFGNYGYTF. As DNA, the CDR3 is TGTGCCTCTACAGGGTTCGGTAACTATGGCTACACCTTC.

The CDR3 region has the DNA TGCGCCAGCAGCTTAGCGGGCGCAAGCTCCTACAATGAGCAGTTCTTC. It encodes CASSLAGASSYNEQFF. The chain uses TRBV5-1 and TRBJ2-1, with a tentative D call TRBD2 (6 bases). The V and J ends lost 2 bases and 0 bases respectively, with 12 bases between them. This CDR3 is built from 16 residues. CDR1 SGHRS and CDR2 YFSETQ come from the germline V gene. Based on the CDR3 plus reference TRBV5-1 and TRBJ2-1, the full variable domain is KAGVTQTPRYLIKTRGQQVTLSCSPISGHRSVSWYQQTPGQGLQFLFEYFSETQRNKGNFPGRFSGRQFSNSRSEMNVSTLELGDSALYLCASSLAGASSYNEQFFGPGTRLTVL.

The J gene is TRBJ2-7, the V gene TRBV6-1; TRBD1 agrees at 7 bases. Germline values: CDR1 MNHNS, CDR2 SASEGT. The CDR3 sequence is 15 residues long. The junction had 5 bases not matched to a gene; V was cut back by 3 bases and J by 0 bases. The CDR3: CASSDRGSISYEQYF. CDR3 bases: TGTGCCAGCAGTGACAGGGGGTCAATCTCCTACGAGCAGTACTTC.

This chain links TRBV4-3 with TRBJ1-2; D might be TRBD1 (5 bases). This CDR3 has 17 amino acids. Germline CDR1 and CDR2: LGHNA and YSLEER. The V end was cut by 4 bases, the J end by 7 bases, with 25 bases between. CDR3 bases: TGCGCCAGCAGCCTAAGGACTAAGGTCAGGGCCCGTACTGGCTACACCTTC. Its translation: CASSLRTKVRARTGYTF.

The genes are TRBV3-1 (or the pseudogene TRBV3-2) and TRBJ2-5, with D possibly TRBD2 on 7 matching bases. Germline V lookup: CDR1 LGHDT, CDR2 YNNKEL (reference sequence). V lost 8 bases, J lost 7 bases, and 17 bases lay in between. CDR3 length: 13 residues. This CDR3 is CASRAAGEGTQYF. In nucleotides, the CDR3 is TGTGCCAGCCGCGCGGCAGGGGAGGGGACCCAGTACTTC.

The chain joins TRBV11-2 to TRBJ2-3, with D uncertain. Trimming took off 7 bases at V and 1 base at J, with 9 bases between the two ends. Germline lookup yields CDR1 SGHAT and CDR2 FQNNGV. This CDR3 is 13 amino acids long. DNA for the CDR3: TGTGCCAGCAATCTACAGCGCACAGATACGCAGTATTTT. Protein: CASNLQRTDTQYF.